This TCR beta chain was sequenced in a study of blood T cell repertoires in COVID-19 (dated by TCRdb to about 2020). Broadly, across the study: Samples covering the acute and convalescent phases of COVID-19 were provided by collaborators in the United States, Italy and Spain. The material from the prospective study consisted of cDNA or gDNA derived from T cells, B-cell-depleted T cells, or PBMCs. Subjects who had been exposed to COVID-19, were actively infected with it, or had recovered from it provided the deeply sampled blood TCRbeta repertoires that made up the dataset. The repertoires were made available in a free public database intended to serve as a resource for research on the immune response to SARS-CoV-2. The samples were drawn from two sources: the first 160 participants of the ongoing ImmuneRACE study, and fewer than 1,500 subjects contributed by 6 global collaborators. Sample metadata almost always included a de-identified subject ID, COVID-19 status, age in years and sex. Where HLA class I and class II types were available, the types were taken from metadata supplied by the sample provider, not from assay-based typing. On the study overall, not on this receptor specifically: The quantity of clinical and demographic metadata differed by source and by participant and was supplied without curation.

V is shortened by 2 bases, J by 10 bases, and the region joining them spans 17 bases. For CDR1 and CDR2, the germline V gene lists MDHEN and SYDVKM. The CDR3 sequence holds 14 residues, the cysteine and phenylalanine included. Only the CDR3 DNA stays, 42 bases, in frame from base 1. Collaborating institutions collected whole blood in K2EDTA tubes following their own protocols. For TCRbeta analysis, collaborator samples were shipped as frozen whole blood, as isolated PBMCs, or as DNA extracted from either sample type. TCRbeta CDR3 regions were amplified from genomic DNA by means of the immunoSEQ Assay, a bias-controlled multiplex PCR. The published analysis was carried out like this. The number of nucleated cells in each sample was estimated from the amplification of reference gene primers within the assay. To quantify the absolute abundance of each unique TCRbeta CDR3 rearrangement, sequence reads were collapsed and filtered. For each sample, productive Simpson clonality was calculated as the square root of Simpson's diversity index across productive rearrangements. TCRdb limited this immuneACCESS table to in-frame rearrangements with V and J called. A share of clones is missing; checked studies link under half to unresolved V genes, and the rest is unexplained. Clonal size and the V and J genes are those of that table, whereas D and trimming came from the DNA. This sample comprises over 85,000 clones, about 85% of them detected only once. The ten largest make up about 2% of the sample.

This clone was observed once. No antigen is known for it. Base qualities are not recorded, but no much larger clone differs from it by a single base. The receptor was isolated from a woman aged 65 to 85 with acute or convalescent COVID-19. The sample was peripheral blood. The chain is made from TRBV28 and TRBJ1-1, and possibly TRBD1, on 5 matching bases. The CDR3 protein sequence reads: CASSLPESLGGAFF. DNA sequence: TGTGCCAGCAGTTTACCTGAGTCCCTCGGGGGAGCTTTCTTT.